The clone carrying this TCR beta chain was detected many times. This record belongs to a study of T cells in Graves' hyperthyroidism and ophthalmopathy. Study context: The blood sample was taken at first diagnosis, before treatment began.

The source material, RNA transcripts, was used to amplify TCR beta CDR3 regions. An initial round of RT-PCR targeting the TCR CDR3 relied on the HTBI primer set. In TCRdb, the multiplex PCR reads were re-called with MiXCR into one record per CDR3 protein. The table records about 610,000 distinct CDR3 sequences, about 15% of them present only once. V was cut by 2 bases and J by 1 base, with 14 bases left in between. CDR3 size: 16 residues. CDR1 LGHNA and CDR2 YNFKEQ come from the germline V gene. The clonotype was recovered from a woman aged 40 to 50 with Graves' ophthalmopathy. The chain is built from TRBV4-2 and TRBJ2-5; maybe TRBD1 (5 bases). The sequencing input was blood. The CDR3 is CASSQRGYQAQETQYF. CDR3 sequence (DNA): TGTGCCAGCAGCCAAAGGGGCTATCAGGCCCAAGAGACCCAGTACTTC.